This TCR beta chain was captured in a study of T-cell reconstitution after alpha-beta-depleted transplantation in children. This clonotype was counted ten times or more. Unique molecular identifiers were used to barcode this TCRbeta library. TCRdb redid the calling of the PCR reads with MiXCR, one entry per CDR3 protein. The sample consists of hundreds of thousands of distinct CDR3 sequences, 16% of them appearing once. Germline trimming cut 6 bases from V and 5 bases from J; bases unmatched to any gene: 15. The germline V gene encodes CDR1 DFQATT and CDR2 SNEGSKA (reference sequence). There are 16 residues in the CDR3.

This receptor was identified in a human donor who donated a stem cell graft to a child with acute myeloid leukemia. Sequenced here: PBMCs from the stem cell graft donor, sampled from the stem cell graft. The chain joins TRBV20-1 to TRBJ2-5; 10 bases map to TRBD2. CDR3 sequence: CSATSSGGPGGETQYF. As DNA, the CDR3 is TGCAGTGCAACCTCTAGCGGGGGACCGGGGGGGGAGACCCAGTACTTC.